The 26 T cell receptor beta chains given below trace back to one sample, sequenced in a study of PD-L1 blockade in urothelial cancer. Libraries were prepared by immunoSEQ multiplex PCR; TCRdb keeps only in-frame clonotypes and omits some of them. Of about 46,000 clones in the sample, 70% to 90% were seen once. As for time point: peripheral blood 6 weeks after treatment start. Sequencing was performed on PBMCs, taken around atezolizumab (anti-PD-L1) treatment. These TCRs come from a man aged 50 or older with urothelial cancer.

The chain combines TRBV11-2 with TRBJ2-7; maybe TRBD1 (5 bases). The CDR3 extends over 16 amino acids. The germline CDR1 and CDR2 sequences are SGHAT and FQNNGV. The V and J ends lost 4 bases and 2 bases respectively, with 18 bases between them. The CDR3 DNA is TGTGCCAGCAGCTCGTGGGGCAGCATCCCTACCTACGAGCAGTACTTC. Amino acids: CASSSWGSIPTYEQYF.

This chain uses TRBV6-5 with TRBJ2-7, with TRBD2 identical over 12 bases. Trimming at V came to 4 bases and at J to 9 bases, leaving 13 bases not matched to a gene. Germline values: CDR1 MNHEY, CDR2 SVGAGI. The CDR3 contains 16 residues. The CDR3 region has the DNA TGTGCCAGCAGTTCCCACCCGGCTAGCGGGAGGGTCTGGCAGTACTTC. This codes for CASSSHPASGRVWQYF.

This clone showed up just a few times. This sequence joins TRBV18 and TRBJ1-5; 9 bases are a match to TRBD1. This CDR3 comprises 16 residues. The V and J ends lost 4 bases and 1 base, in that order; junction bases with no gene match: 5. The germline V gene has CDR1 KGHSH and CDR2 LQKENI. In DNA, the CDR3 is TGTGCCAGCTCACTCTCGGGGACAGGGAGCAATCAGCCCCAGCATTTT. This encodes CASSLSGTGSNQPQHF. Combining the CDR3 with reference TRBV18 and TRBJ1-5 gives the whole variable domain NAGVMQNPRHLVRRRGQEARLRCSPMKGHSHVYWYRQLPEEGLKFMVYLQKENIIDESGMPKERFSAEFPKEGPSILRIQQVVRGDSAAYFCASSLSGTGSNQPQHFGDGTRLSIL.

The chain uses TRBV5-5 and TRBJ1-2; 7 bases fit TRBD1. V dropped 0 bases and J dropped 5; count of bases not matched to a gene: 10. The CDR3 consists of 16 residues. Per germline, CDR1 SGHKS and CDR2 YYEKEE (reference sequence). The CDR3 sequence: CASSLGNLGQLYGYTF. CDR3 bases: TGTGCCAGCAGCTTGGGGAACCTGGGACAGCTATATGGCTACACCTTC.

V and J are TRBV27 and TRBJ2-2; TRBD1 aligns across 7 bases. The J segment lost 4 bases and the V segment lost 5 bases, leaving 4 bases of the junction unmatched. Germline V gene sequence: CDR1 MNHEY, CDR2 SMNVEV (reference sequence). The CDR3 is 14 residues long. In DNA, the CDR3 is TGTGCCAGCAGTAGACGACAGGGCACCGGGGAGCTGTTTTTT. It is translated as CASSRRQGTGELFF.

This clone appeared a single time. V usage is TRBV6-1 and J usage is TRBJ1-5; 8 bases are a match to TRBD1. The J segment lost 6 bases and the V segment lost 5 bases, leaving 6 bases of the junction unmatched. This CDR3 spans 14 amino acids. Germline lookup yields CDR1 MNHNS and CDR2 SASEGT. The CDR3 reads CASSRTGQSQPQHF. CDR3 DNA sequence: TGTGCCAGCAGTCGGACAGGGCAAAGTCAGCCCCAGCATTTT.

This chain links TRBV10-3 with TRBJ1-5; D unclear. There are 18 residues in the CDR3. Germline CDR1 ENHRY, CDR2 SYGVKD. Trimming removed 0 bases from V and 0 bases from J, with 15 bases in between. The CDR3 bases are TGTGCCATCAGTGAGTCGTCCCGCGGTGGTTATAGCAATCAGCCCCAGCATTTT. It is translated as CAISESSRGGYSNQPQHF.

The V and J genes are TRBV5-1 and TRBJ1-1, with 8 bases matching TRBD1. Germline V gives CDR1 SGHRS, CDR2 YFSETQ. This CDR3 is 14 amino acids long. Unmatched junction bases numbered 4, after V lost 5 bases and J lost 1 base. The CDR3 spells CASRAGTGNTEAFF. CDR3 sequence (DNA): TGCGCCAGCAGGGCCGGGACAGGGAACACTGAAGCTTTCTTT.

This rearrangement joins TRBV28 to TRBJ2-7; a weak D match, TRBD2 (7 bases). V gave up 5 bases and J gave up 2 bases, with 25 bases separating them. CDR1 is MDHEN and CDR2 is SYDVKM in the germline V gene. The CDR3 extends over 18 amino acids. Here the CDR3 reads CASSHWGGSTIFTYEQYF. The CDR3 nucleotides read TGTGCCAGCAGTCACTGGGGGGGCAGTACTATTTTTACCTACGAGCAGTACTTC.

CDR3 residues: CASSLARGGLSEFF. The CDR3 DNA follows: TGTGCCAGCAGCTTAGCGCGGGGGGGGCTCTCGGAGTTCTTC. This chain uses TRBV7-8 with TRBJ2-1; 9 positions agree with TRBD2. The junction had 8 bases not matched to a gene; V was cut back by 0 bases and J by 14 bases. Per the germline V gene, CDR1 is SGHVS and CDR2 is FQNEAQ. The CDR3 contains 14 residues.

The V gene is TRBV7-3, the J gene TRBJ1-5, with D uncertain. The germline V and J ends were trimmed by 0 bases and 6 bases, with 6 bases remaining between them. The CDR3 is 13 residues long. Looked up from germline, CDR1 is SGHTA and CDR2 is FQGTGA. CDR3 amino acids: CASSLTGSQPQHF. The DNA for the CDR3 is TGTGCCAGCAGCTTAACAGGGAGTCAGCCCCAGCATTTT.

V gene TRBV27 combines with J gene TRBJ2-3; perhaps TRBD2 as D (6 bases). Deletions cut 1 base from V and 2 bases from J, with 10 bases between. This CDR3 region has 15 residues. Germline V gene lookup returns CDR1 MNHEY and CDR2 SMNVEV (reference sequence). The CDR3 DNA reads as TGTGCCAGCAGTTTATGGCGGGAAGACACAGATACGCAGTATTTT. Translation: CASSLWREDTDTQYF.

This rearrangement joins TRBV28 to TRBJ2-2; 13 bases agree with TRBD2. The V gene's germline CDR1 is MDHEN and CDR2 SYDVKM. The J segment lost 1 base and the V segment lost 4 bases, leaving 18 bases of the junction unmatched. The CDR3 sequence is 22 residues long. DNA for the CDR3: TGTGCCAGCAGTTCCTCGCAGCATCCTACTAGCGGGAGGGCGATGAACACCGGGGAGCTGTTTTTT. This translates into CASSSSQHPTSGRAMNTGELFF.

The J gene is TRBJ2-7, the V gene TRBV7-2, with D possibly being TRBD1 (6 bases). V lost 5 bases and J 0 bases, leaving 14 bases between the germline ends. Germline loops: CDR1 SGHTA, CDR2 FQGNSA. CDR3 size: 15 residues. The CDR3 protein is CASSQVPGVSYEQYF. Here the CDR3 DNA reads TGTGCCAGCAGCCAAGTCCCAGGGGTCTCCTACGAGCAGTACTTC.

This clone came up a few times. The chain links TRBV5-1 to TRBJ2-3; 7 bases agree with TRBD1. V lost 4 bases to trimming and J lost 0 bases; unmatched junction nucleotides: 5. The CDR3 is 15 amino acids. Germline loops: CDR1 SGHRS, CDR2 YFSETQ. The CDR3 spells CASSPGQLSTDTQYF. CDR3 coding DNA: TGCGCCAGCAGCCCGGGACAGCTTAGCACAGATACGCAGTATTTT.

The chain is built from TRBV5-1 and TRBJ2-5, with D possibly being TRBD1 (5 bases). V lost 0 bases to trimming and J lost 4 bases, with 16 bases between them. The germline V gene encodes CDR1 SGHRS and CDR2 YFSETQ. CDR3 size: 16 residues. The CDR3 protein is CASSLASSKTGETQYF. CDR3 nucleotides: TGCGCCAGCAGCTTGGCCTCAAGCAAAACAGGAGAGACCCAGTACTTC.

This chain uses TRBV5-4 with TRBJ2-3; 10 nucleotides align to TRBD2. Per germline, CDR1 SGHNT and CDR2 YYREEE (reference sequence). This CDR3 contains 15 residues. Germline trimming cut 4 bases from V and 6 bases from J; bases unmatched to any gene: 8. Here the CDR3 DNA reads TGTGCCAGCAGCCGCGCTAGCGGGGGAACGGATACGCAGTATTTT. This codes for CASSRASGGTDTQYF.

This sequence joins TRBV7-8 and TRBJ1-5; D is perhaps TRBD1 (6 bases). Germline CDR1 and CDR2: SGHVS and FQNEAQ. V was shortened by 8 bases and J by 2 bases, with 13 bases between the two germline ends. This CDR3 spans 14 amino acids. CDR3 in DNA: TGTGCCAGCGGACTGTCAGGGGGCAATCAGCCCCAGCATTTT. This gives the protein CASGLSGGNQPQHF.

In this sample, this clone turned up a few times. The rearrangement links TRBV6-6 to TRBJ2-3; 10 bases line up with TRBD2. The CDR3 totals 14 residues. CDR1 is MNHNY and CDR2 is SVGAGI in the germline V gene (reference sequence). The junction had 7 bases not matched to a gene; V was cut back by 7 bases and J by 6 bases. The CDR3 DNA is TGTGCCAGCACCCTAGCGGGAGTTGGGGATACGCAGTATTTT. Its translation: CASTLAGVGDTQYF.

This clone was observed once. For the CDR3, the DNA is TGTGCTAGTGGTTTGGGGCAGGGGCGGACAGATACGCAGTATTTT. The encoded protein is CASGLGQGRTDTQYF. This chain connects TRBV12-5 to TRBJ2-3; tentative D call: TRBD1 (6 bases). Trimming shortened V by 1 base and J by 3 bases, and 11 bases separated the two germline ends. Germline V gene data show CDR1 as LGHNT and CDR2 as FRNRAP. CDR3 length: 15 residues. The variable domain in full, completed from reference TRBV12-5 and TRBJ2-3, reads DARVTQTPRHKVTEMGQEVTMRCQPILGHNTVFWYRQTMMQGLELLAYFRNRAPLDDSGMPKDRFSAEMPDATLATLKIQPSEPRDSAVYFCASGLGQGRTDTQYFGPGTRLTVL.

The chain employs TRBV28 and TRBJ1-1; 7 nucleotides align to TRBD1. Germline assignment: CDR1 MDHEN and CDR2 SYDVKM. This CDR3 spans 15 amino acids. The V and J ends lost 6 bases and 0 bases, in that order; junction bases with no gene match: 7. CDR3 bases: TGTGCCAGCAGGCGCAAGGGACAGCTGAACACTGAAGCTTTCTTT. Translation: CASRRKGQLNTEAFF. Combining the CDR3 with reference TRBV28 and TRBJ1-1 gives the whole variable domain DVKVTQSSRYLVKRTGEKVFLECVQDMDHENMFWYRQDPGLGLRLIYFSYDVKMKEKGDIPEGYSVSREKKERFSLILESASTNQTSMYLCASRRKGQLNTEAFFGQGTRLTVV.

The rearrangement joins TRBV7-3 to TRBJ2-1; D uncertain. V was trimmed by 2 bases and J by 10 bases, leaving 9 bases between them. The CDR3 has 12 residues. The germline V gene has CDR1 SGHTA and CDR2 FQGTGA. This CDR3 is CASSLARGEQFF. The CDR3 DNA reads TGTGCCAGCAGCTTAGCAAGAGGCGAGCAGTTCTTC.

The rearrangement joins TRBV7-9 to TRBJ1-4, with a weak D call TRBD1 (6 bases). Germline CDR1 and CDR2: SEHNR and FQNEAQ (reference sequence). CDR3 length equals 14 residues. Trimming shortened V by 3 bases and J by 8 bases, and 13 bases separated the two germline ends. CDR3: CASSFSRGTEKLFF. CDR3 sequence (DNA): TGTGCCAGCAGCTTTAGTAGGGGGACGGAAAAACTGTTTTTT.

Judged by abundance, this clone is medium-sized. V usage is TRBV6-5 and J usage is TRBJ2-6, with D tentatively TRBD2 (5 bases). The CDR3 loop spans 16 amino acids. CDR1 MNHEY and CDR2 SVGAGI come from the germline V gene. Trimming stripped 2 bases from V and 1 base from J, with 9 bases between. The CDR3 DNA sequence: TGTGCCAGCAGTTACACGTCGGGGTCTGGGGCCAACGTCCTGACTTTC. Protein: CASSYTSGSGANVLTF.

The chain couples TRBV13 to TRBJ2-4, with a tentative D call TRBD2 (6 bases). Germline V lookup: CDR1 PRHDT, CDR2 FYEKMQ (reference sequence). V dropped 4 bases and J dropped 5 bases, with 15 bases sitting between them. The CDR3 covers 15 residues. The CDR3 sequence: CASSSPRRAQNIQYF. CDR3 DNA sequence: TGTGCCAGCAGCTCCCCGCGGAGGGCCCAAAACATTCAGTACTTC.

The J gene is TRBJ1-1, the V gene TRBV18; 9 bases match TRBD1. The CDR3 runs to 14 residues. Germline trimming cut 5 bases from V and 4 bases from J; bases unmatched to any gene: 5. Germline values: CDR1 KGHSH, CDR2 LQKENI. The CDR3 is CASSVDRGSTEAFF. The CDR3 region has the DNA TGTGCCAGCTCAGTCGACAGGGGGAGCACTGAAGCTTTCTTT.